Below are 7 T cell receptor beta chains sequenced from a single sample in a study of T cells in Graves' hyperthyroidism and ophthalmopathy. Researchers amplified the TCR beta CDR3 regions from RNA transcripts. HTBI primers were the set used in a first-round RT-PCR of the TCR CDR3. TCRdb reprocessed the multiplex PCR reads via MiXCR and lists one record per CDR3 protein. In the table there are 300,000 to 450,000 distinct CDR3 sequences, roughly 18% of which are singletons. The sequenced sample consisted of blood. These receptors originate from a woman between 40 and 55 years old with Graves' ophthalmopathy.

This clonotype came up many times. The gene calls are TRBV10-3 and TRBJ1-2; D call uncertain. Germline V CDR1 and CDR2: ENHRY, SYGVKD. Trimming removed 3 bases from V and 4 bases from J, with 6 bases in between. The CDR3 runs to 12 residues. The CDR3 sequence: CAISDEVYGYTF. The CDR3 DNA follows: TGTGCCATCAGTGATGAGGTCTATGGCTACACCTTC.

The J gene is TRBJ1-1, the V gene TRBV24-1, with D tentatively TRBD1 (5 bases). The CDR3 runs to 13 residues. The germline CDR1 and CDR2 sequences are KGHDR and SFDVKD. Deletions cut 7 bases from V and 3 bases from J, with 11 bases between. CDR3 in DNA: TGTGCCACCAGGGGGGTGGGTTACACTGAAGCTTTCTTT. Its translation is CATRGVGYTEAFF.

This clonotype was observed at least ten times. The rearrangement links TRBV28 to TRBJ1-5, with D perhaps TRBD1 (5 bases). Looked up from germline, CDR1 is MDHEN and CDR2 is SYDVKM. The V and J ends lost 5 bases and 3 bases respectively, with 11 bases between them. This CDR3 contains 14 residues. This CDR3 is CASSAGGLNQPQHF. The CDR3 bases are TGTGCCAGCAGTGCGGGGGGACTCAATCAGCCCCAGCATTTT.

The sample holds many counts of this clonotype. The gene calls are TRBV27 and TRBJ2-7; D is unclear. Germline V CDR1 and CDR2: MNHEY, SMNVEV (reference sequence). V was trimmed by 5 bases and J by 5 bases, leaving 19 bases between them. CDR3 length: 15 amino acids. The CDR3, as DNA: TGTGCCAGCAGTCGCTGGACGGACGGTCCGGACGAGCAGTACTTC. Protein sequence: CASSRWTDGPDEQYF.

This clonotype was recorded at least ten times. As DNA, the CDR3 is TGCAGTGCTAGGGCAGAATTTAACTATGGCTACACCTTC. As protein: CSARAEFNYGYTF. This chain connects TRBV20-1 to TRBJ1-2; unclear D gene. Germline values: CDR1 DFQATT, CDR2 SNEGSKA (reference sequence). The CDR3 is 13 residues long. Trimming removed 3 bases at V and 1 base at J, with 9 bases between.

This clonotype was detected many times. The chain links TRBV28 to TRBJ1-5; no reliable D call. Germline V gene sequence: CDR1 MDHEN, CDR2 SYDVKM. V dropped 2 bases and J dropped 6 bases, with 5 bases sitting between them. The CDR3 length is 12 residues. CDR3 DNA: TGTGCCAGCAGTTTAGTAGGTCAGCCCCAGCATTTT. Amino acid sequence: CASSLVGQPQHF.

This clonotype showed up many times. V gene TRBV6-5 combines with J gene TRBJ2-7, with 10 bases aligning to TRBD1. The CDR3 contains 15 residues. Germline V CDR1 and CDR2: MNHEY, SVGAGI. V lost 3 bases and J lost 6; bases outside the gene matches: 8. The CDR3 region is CASSYHSGTGVEQYF. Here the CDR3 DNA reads TGTGCCAGCAGTTATCACTCCGGGACAGGGGTCGAGCAGTACTTC.